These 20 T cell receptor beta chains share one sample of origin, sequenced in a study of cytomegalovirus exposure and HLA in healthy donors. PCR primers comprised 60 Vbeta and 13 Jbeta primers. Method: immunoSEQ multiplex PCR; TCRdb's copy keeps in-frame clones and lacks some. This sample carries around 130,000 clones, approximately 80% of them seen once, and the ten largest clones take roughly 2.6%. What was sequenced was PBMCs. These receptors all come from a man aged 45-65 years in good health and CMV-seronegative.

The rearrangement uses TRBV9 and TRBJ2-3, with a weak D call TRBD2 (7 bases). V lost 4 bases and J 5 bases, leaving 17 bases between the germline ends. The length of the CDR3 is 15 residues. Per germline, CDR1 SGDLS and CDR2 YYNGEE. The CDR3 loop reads CASSFRRGGIDTQYF. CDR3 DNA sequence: TGTGCCAGCAGCTTTCGTAGGGGGGGCATAGATACGCAGTATTTT.

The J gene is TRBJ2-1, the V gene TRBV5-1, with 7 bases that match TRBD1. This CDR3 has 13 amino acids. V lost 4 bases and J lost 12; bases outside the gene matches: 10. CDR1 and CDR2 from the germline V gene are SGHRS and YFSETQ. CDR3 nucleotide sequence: TGCGCCAGCAGCCCCAACTCTCGGGACAGGCAGTTCTTC. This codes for CASSPNSRDRQFF.

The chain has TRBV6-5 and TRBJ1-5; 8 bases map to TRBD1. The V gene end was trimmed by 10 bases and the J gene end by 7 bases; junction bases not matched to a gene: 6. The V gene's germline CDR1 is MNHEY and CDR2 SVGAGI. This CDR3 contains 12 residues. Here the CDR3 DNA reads TGTGCCACCAGGGGGCACGGCCAGCCCCAGCATTTT. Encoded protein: CATRGHGQPQHF.

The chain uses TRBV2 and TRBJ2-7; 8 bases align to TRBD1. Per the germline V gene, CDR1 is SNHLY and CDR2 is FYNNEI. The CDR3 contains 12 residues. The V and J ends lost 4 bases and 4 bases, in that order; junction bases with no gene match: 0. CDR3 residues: CASSGTGYEQYF. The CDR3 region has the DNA TGTGCCAGCAGTGGGACAGGGTACGAGCAGTACTTC. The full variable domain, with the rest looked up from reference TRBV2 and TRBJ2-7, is EPEVTQTPSHQVTQMGQEVILRCVPISNHLYFYWYRQILGQKVEFLVSFYNNEISEKSEIFDDQFSVERPDGSNFTLKIRSTKLEDSAMYFCASSGTGYEQYFGPGTRLTVT.

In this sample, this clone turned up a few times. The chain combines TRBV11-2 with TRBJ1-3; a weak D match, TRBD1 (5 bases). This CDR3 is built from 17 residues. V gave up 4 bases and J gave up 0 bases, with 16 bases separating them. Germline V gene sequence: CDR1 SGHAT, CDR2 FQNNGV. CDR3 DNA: TGTGCCAGCAGCTCATTGGGCAGGGCCAGCTCTGGAAACACCATATATTTT. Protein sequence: CASSSLGRASSGNTIYF.

CDR3 nucleotide sequence: TGTGCCAGCAGTTTAATACTAGCGGGGGGCACAGATACGCAGTATTTT. This gives the protein CASSLILAGGTDTQYF. The J gene is TRBJ2-3, the V gene TRBV27; 11 bases agree with TRBD2. The CDR3 has 16 amino acids. CDR1 is MNHEY, CDR2 SMNVEV, per germline (reference sequence). The V and J ends lost 2 bases and 1 base, in that order; junction bases with no gene match: 2.

The CDR3 sequence: CASSQDPRNDRGFGYTF. The CDR3 coding sequence is TGCGCCAGCAGTCAAGACCCAAGAAACGACAGGGGGTTTGGCTACACCTTC. The chain recombines TRBV5-1 with TRBJ1-2, with 9 bases that match TRBD1. The CDR3 totals 17 residues. The junction had 18 bases not matched to a gene; V was cut back by 5 bases and J by 7 bases. CDR1 and CDR2 from the germline V gene are SGHRS and YFSETQ.

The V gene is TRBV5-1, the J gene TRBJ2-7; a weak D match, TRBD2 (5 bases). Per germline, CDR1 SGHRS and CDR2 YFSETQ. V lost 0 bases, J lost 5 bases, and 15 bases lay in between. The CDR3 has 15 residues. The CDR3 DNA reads TGCGCCAGCAGCTTGGGCTCGGAGGTCCCGGACGAGCAGTACTTC. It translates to CASSLGSEVPDEQYF.

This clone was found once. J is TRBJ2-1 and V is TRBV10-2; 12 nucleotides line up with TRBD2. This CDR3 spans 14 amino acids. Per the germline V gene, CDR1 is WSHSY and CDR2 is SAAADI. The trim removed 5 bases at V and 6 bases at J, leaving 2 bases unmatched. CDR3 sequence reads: CASSTSGGPNEQFF. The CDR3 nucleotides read TGCGCCAGCAGTACTAGCGGGGGGCCCAATGAGCAGTTCTTC.

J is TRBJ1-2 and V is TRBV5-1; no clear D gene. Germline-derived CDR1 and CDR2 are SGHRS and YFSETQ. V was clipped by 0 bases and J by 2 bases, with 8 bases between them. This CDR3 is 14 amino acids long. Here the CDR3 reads CASSLAGENYGYTF. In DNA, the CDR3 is TGCGCCAGCAGCTTGGCCGGGGAAAACTATGGCTACACCTTC.

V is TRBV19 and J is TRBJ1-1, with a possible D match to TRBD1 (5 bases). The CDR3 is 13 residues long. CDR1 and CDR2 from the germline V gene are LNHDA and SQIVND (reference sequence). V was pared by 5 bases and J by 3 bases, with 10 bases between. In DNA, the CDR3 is TGTGCCAGTAGTGTGCAGGGCCACACTGAAGCTTTCTTT. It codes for CASSVQGHTEAFF.

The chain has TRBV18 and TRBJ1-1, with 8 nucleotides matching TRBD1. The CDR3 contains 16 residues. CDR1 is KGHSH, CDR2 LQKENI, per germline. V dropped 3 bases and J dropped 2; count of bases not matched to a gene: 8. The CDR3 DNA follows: TGTGCCAGCTCACCTTCGACAGGGGCCCACAACACTGAAGCTTTCTTT. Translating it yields CASSPSTGAHNTEAFF.

The CDR3 DNA is TGTGCCAGCAGTGTGACTAGCTGGGGGATAACAGATACGCAGTATTTT. As protein: CASSVTSWGITDTQYF. The chain couples TRBV25-1 to TRBJ2-3; 7 bases map to TRBD2. The CDR3 contains 16 residues. Unmatched junction bases numbered 10, after V lost 4 bases and J lost 3 bases. Looked up from germline, CDR1 is MGHDK and CDR2 is SYGVNS.

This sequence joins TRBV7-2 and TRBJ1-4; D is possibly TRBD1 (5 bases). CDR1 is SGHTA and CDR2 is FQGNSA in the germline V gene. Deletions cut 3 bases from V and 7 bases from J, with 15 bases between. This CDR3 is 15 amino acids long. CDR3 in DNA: TGTGCCAGCAGCTTGTTTGGCAGGGATGGTGAAAAACTGTTTTTT. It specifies CASSLFGRDGEKLFF.

The CDR3 loop is CASSPGVAGSTDTQYF. The CDR3 bases are TGCGCCAGCAGCCCGGGAGTAGCGGGGAGCACAGATACGCAGTATTTT. The V call is TRBV4-3, the J call TRBJ2-3; the match to TRBD2 covers 8 bases. The germline CDR1 and CDR2 sequences are LGHNA and YSLEER. J was trimmed by 0 bases and V by 4 bases; bases with no gene match: 6. CDR3 length: 16 residues.

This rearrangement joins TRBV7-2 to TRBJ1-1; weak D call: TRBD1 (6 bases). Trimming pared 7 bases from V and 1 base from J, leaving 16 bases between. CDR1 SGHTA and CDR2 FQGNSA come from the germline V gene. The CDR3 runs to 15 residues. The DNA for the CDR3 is TGTGCCAGCAACCCACAGGGTTCCCCGAACACTGAAGCTTTCTTT. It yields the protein CASNPQGSPNTEAFF. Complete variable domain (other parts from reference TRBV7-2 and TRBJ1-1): GAGVSQSPSNKVTEKGKDVELRCDPISGHTALYWYRQSLGQGLEFLIYFQGNSAPDKSGLPSDRFSAERTGGSVSTLTIQRTQQEDSAVYLCASNPQGSPNTEAFFGQGTRLTVV.

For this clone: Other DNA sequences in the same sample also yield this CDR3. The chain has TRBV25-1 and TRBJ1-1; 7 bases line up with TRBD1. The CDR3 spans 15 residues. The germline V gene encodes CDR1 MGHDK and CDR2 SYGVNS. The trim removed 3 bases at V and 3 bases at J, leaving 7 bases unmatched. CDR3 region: CASSDPRQGDTEAFF. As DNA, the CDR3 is TGTGCCAGCAGTGATCCCCGACAGGGTGACACTGAAGCTTTCTTT. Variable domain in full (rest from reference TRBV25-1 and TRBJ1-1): EADIYQTPRYLVIGTGKKITLECSQTMGHDKMYWYQQDPGMELHLIHYSYGVNSTEKGDLSSESTVSRIRTEHFPLTLESARPSHTSQYLCASSDPRQGDTEAFFGQGTRLTVV.

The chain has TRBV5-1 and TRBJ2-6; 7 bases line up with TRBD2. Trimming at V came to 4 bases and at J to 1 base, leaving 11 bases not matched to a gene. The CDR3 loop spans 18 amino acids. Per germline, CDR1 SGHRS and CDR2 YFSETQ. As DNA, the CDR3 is TGCGCCAGCAGCGTGTCGGGGGGAAGTTATTCTGGGGCCAACGTCCTGACTTTC. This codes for CASSVSGGSYSGANVLTF.

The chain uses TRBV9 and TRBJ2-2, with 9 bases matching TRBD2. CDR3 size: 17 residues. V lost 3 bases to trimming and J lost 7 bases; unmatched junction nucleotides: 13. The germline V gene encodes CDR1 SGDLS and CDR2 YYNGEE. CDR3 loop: CASSARPSGAMGGELFF. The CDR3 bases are TGTGCCAGCAGCGCCCGACCTAGCGGGGCCATGGGCGGGGAGCTGTTTTTT.

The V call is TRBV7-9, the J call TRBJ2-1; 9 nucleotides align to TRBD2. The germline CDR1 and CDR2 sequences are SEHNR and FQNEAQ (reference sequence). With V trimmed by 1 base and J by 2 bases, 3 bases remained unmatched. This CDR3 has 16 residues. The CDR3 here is CASSLGGGGAYNEQFF. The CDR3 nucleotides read TGTGCCAGCAGCTTAGGGGGCGGGGGGGCCTACAATGAGCAGTTCTTC. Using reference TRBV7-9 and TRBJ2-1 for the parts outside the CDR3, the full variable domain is DTGVSQNPRHKITKRGQNVTFRCDPISEHNRLYWYRQTLGQGPEFLTYFQNEAQLEKSRLLSDRFSAERPKGSFSTLEIQRTEQGDSAMYLCASSLGGGGAYNEQFFGPGTRLTVL.